This record covers a single T cell receptor beta chain. Antigen unknown. Using immunoSEQ multiplex PCR, the repertoire was profiled, and TCRdb retains in-frame clones only, with some absent. This sample yields around 100,000 clones, of which 85% are seen a single time; about 4.6% belongs to the top ten. The CDR3 is 14 residues long. Germline V gene data show CDR1 as SGHNT and CDR2 as YYREEE (reference sequence). V lost 5 bases and J lost 2; bases outside the gene matches: 5. This sample was included in a study of T cell responses to AZD1222 COVID-19 vaccine. Findings of the study overall: Donors skewed white British and female; clonal diversity was possibly underestimated. Reports say nearly half of spike-specific TCRs go after unmutated variant regions. It was only 6 or 7 AZD1222 recipients who were seropositive at baseline.

The specimen comprised peripheral blood, sampled 28 days after the second AZD1222 dose. This chain joins TRBV5-4 and TRBJ1-1; 8 bases agree with TRBD1. The source of this sequence is an adult who received the AZD1222 COVID-19 vaccine. CDR3 sequence reads: CASRPGQGNTEAFF. The CDR3 DNA reads TGTGCCAGCAGGCCCGGACAGGGCAACACTGAAGCTTTCTTT.